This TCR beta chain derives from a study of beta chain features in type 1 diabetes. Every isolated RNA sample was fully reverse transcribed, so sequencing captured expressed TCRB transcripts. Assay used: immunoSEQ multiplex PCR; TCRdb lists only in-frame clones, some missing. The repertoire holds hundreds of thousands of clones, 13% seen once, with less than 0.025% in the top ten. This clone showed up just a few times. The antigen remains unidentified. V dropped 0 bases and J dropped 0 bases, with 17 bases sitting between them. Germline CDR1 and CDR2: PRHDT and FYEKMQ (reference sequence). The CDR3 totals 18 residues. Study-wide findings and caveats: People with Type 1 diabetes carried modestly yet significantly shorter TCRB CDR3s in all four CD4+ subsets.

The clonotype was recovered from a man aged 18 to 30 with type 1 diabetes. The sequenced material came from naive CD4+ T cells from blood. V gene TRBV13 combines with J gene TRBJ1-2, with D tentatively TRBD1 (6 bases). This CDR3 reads CASSLGSGAQISNYGYTF. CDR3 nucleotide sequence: TGTGCCAGCAGCTTAGGATCGGGGGCGCAGATCTCTAACTATGGCTACACCTTC.